Listed below are T cell receptor beta chains from one sample, sequenced in a study of read filtering for tumor transcriptome and immune sequencing. TCRdb independently ran MiXCR on the reads; one entry per CDR3 protein. The table shows tens of thousands of distinct CDR3 sequences, with roughly 15% occurring only once. The sequenced sample consisted of a population of CD138-negative cells sorted from bone marrow. The source of these receptors is a donor aged 40 or older with multiple myeloma. Each CDR3 is given with its conserved first and last residue. The D gene is left open where the match is weak. Some rows have no size entry. The others give once, few or many, or a class for an expanded clone.

CDR3 DNA: TGTGCCAGCAGTGGCTCATATAGCGATCAGCCCCAGCATTTT
CDR3 protein: CASSGSYSDQPQHF
D gene: -
clone size: few
J gene: TRBJ1-5
V gene: TRBV6-2/TRBV6-3

CDR3 DNA: TGCAGTGCTAGAGGCCACGGGACAGGGGACGCCGGGGAGCTGTTTTTT
CDR3 protein: CSARGHGTGDAGELFF
D gene: TRBD1
clone size: many
J gene: TRBJ2-2
V gene: TRBV20-1

CDR3 DNA: TGTGCCAGCAGTCCCGGACCGCTATATATTGGCTACACCTTC
CDR3 protein: CASSPGPLYIGYTF
D gene: -
clone size: few
J gene: TRBJ1-2
V gene: TRBV28

CDR3 DNA: TGCGCCAGCAGCTTGGCCCCTAGCGGGACAGGCGAGCAGTACTTC
CDR3 protein: CASSLAPSGTGEQYF
D gene: -
clone size: many
J gene: TRBJ2-7
V gene: TRBV5-1

CDR3 DNA: TGTGCCAGCAGGACAGGGGGTTCCTACAATGAGCAGTTCTTC
CDR3 protein: CASRTGGSYNEQFF
D gene: TRBD1
clone size: -
J gene: TRBJ2-1
V gene: TRBV28

CDR3 DNA: TGTGCCAGCAGTTTAAACAGTGCCTACGAGCAGTACTTC
CDR3 protein: CASSLNSAYEQYF
D gene: -
clone size: many
J gene: TRBJ2-7
V gene: TRBV12-3/TRBV12-4

CDR3 DNA: TGTGCCAGCAGCGCCGGGACTCCGAACACCGGGGAGCTGTTTTTT
CDR3 protein: CASSAGTPNTGELFF
D gene: -
clone size: -
J gene: TRBJ2-2
V gene: TRBV7-9

CDR3 DNA: TGTGCCAGCAGTGAAAAGAATAGCAATCAGCCCCAGCATTTT
CDR3 protein: CASSEKNSNQPQHF
D gene: -
clone size: few
J gene: TRBJ1-5
V gene: TRBV2

CDR3 DNA: TGTGCCAGCAGCCAAGACGCCGGTGGCGGTCAGCCCCAGCATTTT
CDR3 protein: CASSQDAGGGQPQHF
D gene: -
clone size: once
J gene: TRBJ1-5
V gene: TRBV3-1

CDR3 DNA: TGTGCCAGCTCACTCGGACAGGAGAATGGCTACACCTTC
CDR3 protein: CASSLGQENGYTF
D gene: TRBD1
clone size: few
J gene: TRBJ1-2
V gene: TRBV18

CDR3 DNA: TGCAGTGCTAGTAACCAGTACAATGAGCAGTTCTTC
CDR3 protein: CSASNQYNEQFF
D gene: -
clone size: -
J gene: TRBJ2-1
V gene: TRBV20-1

CDR3 DNA: TGTGCCAGCAGCCCCAACAGAAATCAGCCCCAGCATTTT
CDR3 protein: CASSPNRNQPQHF
D gene: -
clone size: many
J gene: TRBJ1-5
V gene: TRBV3-1

CDR3 DNA: TGTGCCACCAGCACAGGGGTGGGGGCCAACGTCCTGACTTTC
CDR3 protein: CATSTGVGANVLTF
D gene: -
clone size: many
J gene: TRBJ2-6
V gene: TRBV15

CDR3 DNA: TGTGCCAGCAGTTCGGGACAGGTCCCTCGAGTAGACGAGCAGTACTTC
CDR3 protein: CASSSGQVPRVDEQYF
D gene: TRBD1
clone size: many
J gene: TRBJ2-7
V gene: TRBV7-9

CDR3 DNA: TGTGCCAGCTCAAAACCCGGGACAGGGGGGTTCTACGAGCAGTACTTC
CDR3 protein: CASSKPGTGGFYEQYF
D gene: TRBD1
clone size: many
J gene: TRBJ2-7
V gene: TRBV18

CDR3 DNA: TGTGCCAGCAGTCTAACAGGGGGCCCAGATACGCAGTATTTT
CDR3 protein: CASSLTGGPDTQYF
D gene: TRBD1
clone size: -
J gene: TRBJ2-3
V gene: TRBV6-5